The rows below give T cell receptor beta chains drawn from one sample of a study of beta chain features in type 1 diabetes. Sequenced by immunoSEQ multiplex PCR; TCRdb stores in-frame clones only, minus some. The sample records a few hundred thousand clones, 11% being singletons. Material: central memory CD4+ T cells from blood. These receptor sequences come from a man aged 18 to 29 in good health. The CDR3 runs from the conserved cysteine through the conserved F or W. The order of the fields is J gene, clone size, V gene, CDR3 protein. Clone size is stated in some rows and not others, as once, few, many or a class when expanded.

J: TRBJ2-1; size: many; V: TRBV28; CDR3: CASGNNEQFF
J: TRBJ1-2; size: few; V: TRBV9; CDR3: CASSGSTGFDGYTF
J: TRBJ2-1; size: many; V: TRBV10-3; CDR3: CAISDSGRGYEQFF
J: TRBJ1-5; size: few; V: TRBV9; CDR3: CASSVWVDGTQHF
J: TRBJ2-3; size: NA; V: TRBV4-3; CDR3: CASSQVPGPRTDTQYF
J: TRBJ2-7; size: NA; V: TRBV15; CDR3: CATSREYEYEQYF
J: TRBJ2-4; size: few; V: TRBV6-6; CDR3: CASSYGTSGKNIQYF
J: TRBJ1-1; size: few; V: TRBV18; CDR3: CASSKDRTEAFF
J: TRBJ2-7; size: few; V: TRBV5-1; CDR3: CASSLGTGGAYEQYF
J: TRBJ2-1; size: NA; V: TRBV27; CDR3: CASSPPRGWDNEQFF
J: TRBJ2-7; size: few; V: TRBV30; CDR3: CAWSVLSGASYEQYF
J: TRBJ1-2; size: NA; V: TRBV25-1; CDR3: CASRYGDYGYTF
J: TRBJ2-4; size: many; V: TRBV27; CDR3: CASSIQGQGNIQYF